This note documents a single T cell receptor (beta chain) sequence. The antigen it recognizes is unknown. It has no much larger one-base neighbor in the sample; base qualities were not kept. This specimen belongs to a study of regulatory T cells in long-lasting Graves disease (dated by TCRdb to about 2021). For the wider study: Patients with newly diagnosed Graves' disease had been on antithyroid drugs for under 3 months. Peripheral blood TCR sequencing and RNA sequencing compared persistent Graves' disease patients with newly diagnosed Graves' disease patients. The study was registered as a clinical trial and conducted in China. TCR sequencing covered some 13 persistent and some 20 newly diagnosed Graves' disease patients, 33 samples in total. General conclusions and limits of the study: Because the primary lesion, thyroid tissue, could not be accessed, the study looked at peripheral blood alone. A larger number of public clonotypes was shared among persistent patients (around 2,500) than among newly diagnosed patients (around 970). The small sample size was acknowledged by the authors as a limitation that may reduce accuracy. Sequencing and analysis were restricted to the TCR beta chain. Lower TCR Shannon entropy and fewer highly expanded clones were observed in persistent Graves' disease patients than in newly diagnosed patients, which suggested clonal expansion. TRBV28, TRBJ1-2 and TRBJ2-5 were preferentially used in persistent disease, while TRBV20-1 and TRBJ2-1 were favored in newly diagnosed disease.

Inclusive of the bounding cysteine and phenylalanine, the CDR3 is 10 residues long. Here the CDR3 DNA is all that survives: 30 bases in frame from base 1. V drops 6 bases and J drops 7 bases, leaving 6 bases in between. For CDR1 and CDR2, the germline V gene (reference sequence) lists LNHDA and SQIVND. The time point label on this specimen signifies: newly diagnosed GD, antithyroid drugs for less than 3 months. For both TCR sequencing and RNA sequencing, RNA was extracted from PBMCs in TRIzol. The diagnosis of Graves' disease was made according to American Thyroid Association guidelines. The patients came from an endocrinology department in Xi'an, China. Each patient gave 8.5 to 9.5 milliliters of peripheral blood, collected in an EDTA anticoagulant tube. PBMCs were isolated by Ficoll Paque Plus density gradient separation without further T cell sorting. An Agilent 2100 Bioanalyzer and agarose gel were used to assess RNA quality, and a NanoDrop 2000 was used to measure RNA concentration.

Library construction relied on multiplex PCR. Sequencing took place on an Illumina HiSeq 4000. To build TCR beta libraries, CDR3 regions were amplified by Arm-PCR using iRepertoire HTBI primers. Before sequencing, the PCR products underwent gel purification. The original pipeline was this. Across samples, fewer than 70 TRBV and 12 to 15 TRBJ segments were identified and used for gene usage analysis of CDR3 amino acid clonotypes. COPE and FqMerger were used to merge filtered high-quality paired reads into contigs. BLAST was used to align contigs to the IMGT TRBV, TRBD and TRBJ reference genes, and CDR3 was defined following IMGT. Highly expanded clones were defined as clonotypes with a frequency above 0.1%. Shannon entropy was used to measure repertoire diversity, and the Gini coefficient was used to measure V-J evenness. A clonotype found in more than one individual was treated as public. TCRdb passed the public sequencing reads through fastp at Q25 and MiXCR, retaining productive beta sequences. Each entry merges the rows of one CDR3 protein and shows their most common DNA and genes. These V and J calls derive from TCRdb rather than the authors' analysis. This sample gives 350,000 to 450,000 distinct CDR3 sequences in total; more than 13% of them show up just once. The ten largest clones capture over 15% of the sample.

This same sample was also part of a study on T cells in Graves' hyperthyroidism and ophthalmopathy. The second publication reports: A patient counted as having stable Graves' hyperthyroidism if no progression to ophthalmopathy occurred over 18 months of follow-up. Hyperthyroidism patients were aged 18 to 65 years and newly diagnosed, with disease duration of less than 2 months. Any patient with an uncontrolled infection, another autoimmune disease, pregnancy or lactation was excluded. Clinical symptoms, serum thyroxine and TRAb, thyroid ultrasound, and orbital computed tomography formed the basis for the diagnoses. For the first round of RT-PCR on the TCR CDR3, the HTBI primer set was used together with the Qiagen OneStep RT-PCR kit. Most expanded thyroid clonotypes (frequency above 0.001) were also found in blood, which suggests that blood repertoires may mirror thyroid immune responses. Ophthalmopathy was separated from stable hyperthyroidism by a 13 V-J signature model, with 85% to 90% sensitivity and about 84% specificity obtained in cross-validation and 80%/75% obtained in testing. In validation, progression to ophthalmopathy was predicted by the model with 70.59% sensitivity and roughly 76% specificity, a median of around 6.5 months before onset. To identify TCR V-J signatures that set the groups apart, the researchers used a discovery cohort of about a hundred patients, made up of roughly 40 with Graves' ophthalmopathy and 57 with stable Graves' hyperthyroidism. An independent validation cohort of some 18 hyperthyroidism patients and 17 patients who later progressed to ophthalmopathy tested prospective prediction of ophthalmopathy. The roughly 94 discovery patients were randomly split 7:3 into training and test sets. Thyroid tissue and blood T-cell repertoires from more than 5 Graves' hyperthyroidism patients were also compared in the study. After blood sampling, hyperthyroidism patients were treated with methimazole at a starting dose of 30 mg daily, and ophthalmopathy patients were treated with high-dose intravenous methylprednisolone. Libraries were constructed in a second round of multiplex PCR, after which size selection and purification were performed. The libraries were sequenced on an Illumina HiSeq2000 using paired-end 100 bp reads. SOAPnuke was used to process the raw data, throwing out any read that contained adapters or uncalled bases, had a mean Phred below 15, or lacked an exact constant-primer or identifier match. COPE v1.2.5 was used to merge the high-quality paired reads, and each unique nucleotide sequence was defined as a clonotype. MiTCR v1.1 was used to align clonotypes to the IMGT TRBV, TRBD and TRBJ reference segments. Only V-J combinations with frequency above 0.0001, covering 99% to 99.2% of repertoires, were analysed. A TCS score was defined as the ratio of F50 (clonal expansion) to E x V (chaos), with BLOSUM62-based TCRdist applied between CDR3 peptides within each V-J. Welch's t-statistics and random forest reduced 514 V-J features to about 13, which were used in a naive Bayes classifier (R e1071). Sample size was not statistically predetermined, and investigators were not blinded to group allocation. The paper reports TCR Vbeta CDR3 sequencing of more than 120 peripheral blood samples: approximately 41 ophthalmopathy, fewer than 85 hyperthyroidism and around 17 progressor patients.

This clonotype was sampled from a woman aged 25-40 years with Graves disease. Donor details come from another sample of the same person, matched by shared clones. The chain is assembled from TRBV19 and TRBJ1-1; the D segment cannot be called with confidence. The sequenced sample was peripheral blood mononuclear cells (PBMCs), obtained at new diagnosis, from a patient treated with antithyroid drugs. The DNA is TGTGCCAGTAGGAGCCGTGAAGCTTTCTTT. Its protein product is CASRSREAFF.